A selection of T cell receptor beta chains follows, all from one sample in a study of molecular identifiers for immune sequencing clone quantification. TCRdb ran MiXCR on the PCR reads and lists one entry per CDR3 protein. The sample comprises about half a million distinct CDR3 sequences, about 26% of which are singletons, and approximately 0.76% rests with the top ten. Material: naive CD8+ T cells from blood, with Jurkat cell RNA spiked in. These receptors were obtained from a human donor in good health. Some libraries in this study had Jurkat cell RNA spiked in. The CDR3 runs from the conserved cysteine through the conserved F or W. Each record gives: D gene, J gene, V gene, clone size, CDR3 protein, CDR3 DNA. A D gene is named only where the DNA matches it firmly. Some rows mark clone size as missing; the rest say once, few, many or name a class of expanded clone.

-	TRBJ2-7	TRBV7-9	few	CASSLALGTYYEQYF	TGTGCCAGCAGCTTAGCGCTTGGCACCTACTACGAGCAGTACTTC
TRBD2	TRBJ2-2	TRBV20-1	-	CSARDLKREGQNTGELFF	TGCAGTGCTAGAGATCTCAAGCGGGAGGGCCAGAACACCGGGGAGCTGTTTTTT
-	TRBJ2-7	TRBV25-1	-	CASSELDRYEQYF	TGTGCCAGCAGTGAGCTTGACCGGTACGAGCAGTACTTC
TRBD1	TRBJ1-1	TRBV20-1	many	CSAREKQGTEAFF	TGCAGTGCTAGGGAGAAACAGGGGACTGAAGCTTTCTTT
-	TRBJ2-5	TRBV9	few	CASSVAGAGQETQYF	TGTGCCAGCAGCGTAGCTGGTGCCGGCCAAGAGACCCAGTACTTC
-	TRBJ2-5	TRBV4-3	-	CASSQDWTAQETQYF	TGCGCCAGCAGCCAAGATTGGACGGCACAAGAGACCCAGTACTTC
-	TRBJ2-7	TRBV4-1	-	CASSLIFGTGSSYEQYF	TGCGCCAGCAGCCTCATATTCGGTACAGGGAGCTCCTACGAGCAGTACTTC
TRBD1	TRBJ1-1	TRBV7-9	many	CASSRFATGNTEAFF	TGTGCCAGCAGCCGTTTCGCGACAGGGAATACTGAAGCTTTCTTT
TRBD1	TRBJ2-2	TRBV27	-	CATRVRGLVGELFF	TGTGCCACGCGGGTCAGGGGGCTCGTCGGGGAGCTGTTTTTT
-	TRBJ1-5	TRBV5-1	few	CASSLALGQGRSQPQHF	TGCGCCAGCAGCTTGGCCTTGGGGCAGGGTAGGAGTCAGCCCCAGCATTTT
-	TRBJ2-6	TRBV4-3	few	CASSPSEGDGANVLTF	TGCGCCAGCAGCCCCTCCGAGGGTGATGGGGCCAACGTCCTGACTTTC
TRBD1	TRBJ2-7	TRBV27	few	CASSLVVQGAGEQYF	TGTGCCAGCAGTTTAGTAGTGCAGGGGGCCGGTGAGCAGTACTTC
TRBD1	TRBJ2-5	TRBV5-1	-	CASSFPNGQGTPGRETQYF	TGCGCCAGCAGCTTCCCGAACGGACAGGGGACCCCAGGGAGAGAGACCCAGTACTTC
-	TRBJ2-3	TRBV7-9	-	CASSLGVRRTDTQYF	TGTGCCAGCAGCTTAGGCGTCAGGAGAACGGATACGCAGTATTTT
TRBD1	TRBJ2-1	TRBV24-1	-	CATSVKQGGQNEQFF	TGTGCCACCAGTGTCAAACAGGGGGGACAGAATGAGCAGTTCTTC
TRBD2	TRBJ2-2	TRBV6-5	few	CASSNSGTSGNTGELFF	TGTGCCAGCAGTAACTCCGGGACTAGCGGGAACACCGGGGAGCTGTTTTTT
-	TRBJ2-7	TRBV7-9	few	CASSLEVSVRGRVYEQYF	TGTGCCAGCAGCTTAGAAGTGTCGGTCAGGGGACGAGTGTACGAGCAGTACTTC
TRBD2	TRBJ2-1	TRBV28	-	CASSFRSGLAGYNEQFF	TGTGCCAGCAGTTTTAGGTCCGGCTTAGCGGGTTACAATGAGCAGTTCTTC
TRBD2	TRBJ2-1	TRBV30	few	CAWSANWGGTYNEQFF	TGTGCCTGGAGCGCCAATTGGGGGGGTACCTACAATGAGCAGTTCTTC
TRBD2	TRBJ2-7	TRBV5-1	many	CASSLISGETYEQYF	TGCGCCAGCAGCTTAATTAGCGGGGAAACCTACGAGCAGTACTTC
TRBD1	TRBJ1-5	TRBV20-1	few	CSAIYRGRTSNQPQHF	TGCAGTGCTATCTACAGGGGACGGACTAGCAATCAGCCCCAGCATTTT
-	TRBJ1-1	TRBV7-6	few	CASSLDRGGAGVNTEAFF	TGTGCCAGCAGCTTAGATAGGGGGGGCGCGGGGGTGAACACTGAAGCTTTCTTT
-	TRBJ1-1	TRBV18	-	CASSPKFQGPGDTEAFF	TGTGCCAGCTCACCAAAATTCCAGGGCCCAGGGGACACTGAAGCTTTCTTT
TRBD2	TRBJ2-3	TRBV7-9	-	CASNSGTSGRTDTQYF	TGTGCCAGCAACTCCGGGACTAGCGGCCGCACAGATACGCAGTATTTT
TRBD1	TRBJ2-7	TRBV30	many	CAWSRWTGDEQYF	TGTGCCTGGAGTCGGTGGACAGGGGACGAGCAGTACTTC
TRBD2	TRBJ2-7	TRBV28	-	CASSSGDHSYEQYF	TGTGCCAGTTCTAGCGGAGACCACTCCTACGAGCAGTACTTC
-	TRBJ1-1	TRBV30	few	CAWSDLQGSGTEAFF	TGTGCCTGGAGTGACCTCCAGGGGAGTGGGACTGAAGCTTTCTTT
-	TRBJ1-6	TRBV7-9	-	CANSSPLQDSPLHF	TGTGCCAACAGCTCCCCCCTACAGGATTCACCCCTCCACTTT
-	TRBJ1-1	TRBV9	many	CASSVDVDPGHRNTEAFF	TGTGCCAGCAGCGTAGATGTGGACCCGGGACACCGGAACACTGAAGCTTTCTTT
TRBD1	TRBJ2-7	TRBV4-1	many	CASSLNLQGGVNEQYF	TGCGCCAGCAGCCTAAACTTACAGGGGGGAGTGAACGAGCAGTACTTC
-	TRBJ1-5	TRBV10-3	few	CAAGGDMSNQPQHF	TGTGCCGCCGGTGGAGATATGAGCAATCAGCCCCAGCATTTT
-	TRBJ2-1	TRBV5-8	few	CASSLGTGASYNEQFF	TGTGCCAGCAGCTTGGGGACTGGGGCTTCCTACAATGAGCAGTTCTTC
TRBD1	TRBJ1-1	TRBV12-3/TRBV12-4	-	CASRLRGPGAFF	TGTGCCAGCAGATTGAGGGGGCCTGGAGCTTTCTTT
TRBD1	TRBJ1-1	TRBV4-1	-	CASSHMGQGNTEAFF	TGCGCCAGCAGCCATATGGGACAGGGGAACACTGAAGCTTTCTTT
-	TRBJ2-2	TRBV7-9	-	CASSRSDRNTGELFF	TGTGCCAGCAGCAGATCGGACAGGAACACCGGGGAGCTGTTTTTT
TRBD2	TRBJ2-1	TRBV6-5	few	CASSNLAGAYNEQFF	TGTGCCAGCAGTAATCTAGCGGGGGCATACAATGAGCAGTTCTTC
-	TRBJ2-3	TRBV6-6	many	CASSWLRVTDTQYF	TGTGCCAGCAGTTGGCTAAGGGTTACAGATACGCAGTATTTT
-	TRBJ2-5	TRBV6-6	few	CASSSPGQETQYF	TGTGCCAGCAGTTCTCCGGGGCAAGAGACCCAGTACTTC
-	TRBJ2-7	TRBV7-9	-	CAGSDQYEQYF	TGTGCCGGCAGCGATCAGTACGAGCAGTACTTC
TRBD1	TRBJ1-1	TRBV7-9	few	CASRAGTGGAWGTEAFF	TGTGCCAGCAGGGCCGGGACAGGGGGCGCGTGGGGCACTGAAGCTTTCTTT
-	TRBJ1-5	TRBV20-1	-	CSARESGAQPQHF	TGCAGTGCTAGAGAGTCGGGGGCTCAGCCCCAGCATTTT
-	TRBJ2-5	TRBV7-2	-	CASSNQRDTYQETQYF	TGTGCCAGCAGCAACCAACGGGACACCTACCAAGAGACCCAGTACTTC
-	TRBJ1-6	TRBV6-2/TRBV6-3	-	CASSYTGPEYDSPLHF	TGTGCCAGCAGTTACACGGGACCGGAGTATGATTCACCCCTCCACTTT
-	TRBJ2-1	TRBV4-1	-	CASSQESRGFDEQFF	TGCGCCAGCAGCCAAGAGTCTCGGGGTTTCGATGAGCAGTTCTTC
-	TRBJ2-7	TRBV27	-	CANRVGGYEQYF	TGTGCCAACAGGGTGGGGGGCTACGAGCAGTACTTC